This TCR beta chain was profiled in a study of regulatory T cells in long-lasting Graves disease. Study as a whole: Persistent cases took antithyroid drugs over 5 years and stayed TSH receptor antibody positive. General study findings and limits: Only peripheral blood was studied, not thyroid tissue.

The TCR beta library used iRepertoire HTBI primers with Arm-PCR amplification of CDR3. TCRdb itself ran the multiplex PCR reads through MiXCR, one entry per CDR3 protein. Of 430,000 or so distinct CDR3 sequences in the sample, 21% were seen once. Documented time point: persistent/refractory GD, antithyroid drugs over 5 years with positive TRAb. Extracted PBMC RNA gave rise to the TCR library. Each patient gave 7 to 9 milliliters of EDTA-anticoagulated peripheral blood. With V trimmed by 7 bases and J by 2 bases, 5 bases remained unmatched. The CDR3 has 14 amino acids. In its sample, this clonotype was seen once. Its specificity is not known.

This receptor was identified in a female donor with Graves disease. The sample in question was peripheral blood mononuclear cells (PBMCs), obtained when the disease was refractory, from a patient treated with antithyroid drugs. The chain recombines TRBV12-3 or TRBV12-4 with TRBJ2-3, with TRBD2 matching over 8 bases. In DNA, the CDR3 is TGTGCCAGCACCAGAGCGGGGGTCACAGATACGCAGTATTTT. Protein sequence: CASTRAGVTDTQYF.